This TCR beta chain came from a study of blood T cell repertoires in COVID-19 (dated by TCRdb to between 2020 and 2021). Regarding the research as a whole: The collaborator samples originated in the United States, Italy and Spain and spanned the acute and convalescent phases of COVID-19. The material from the prospective study consisted of cDNA or gDNA derived from T cells, B-cell-depleted T cells, or PBMCs. Where available, HLA class I and class II types were taken from metadata supplied by the sample provider and were not determined by assay-based typing. Deeply sampled blood TCRbeta repertoires from subjects exposed to, actively infected with, or recovered from COVID-19 were included in the dataset. Sample metadata almost always included a de-identified subject ID, COVID-19 status, age in years and sex. Samples came from the ongoing ImmuneRACE study (first 160 participants) plus 1,254 subjects from 6 global collaborators. The repertoires were released in a freely available public database meant as a resource for research on the immune response to SARS-CoV-2.

Whole blood was collected in K2EDTA tubes by collaborating institutions according to the institutions' own protocols. For TCRbeta analysis, collaborators shipped samples as frozen whole blood, isolated PBMCs, or DNA extracted from either of those sample types. Details on this clone: No antigen is known for it. No base quality information exists; no much larger clone differs at one position.

Beyond this particular receptor, the publication reports: The quantity of clinical and demographic metadata differed by source and by participant and was supplied without curation.

The immunoSEQ Assay, a bias-controlled multiplex PCR, was used to amplify TCRbeta CDR3 regions from genomic DNA. On the authors' methods: The number of nucleated cells in each sample was estimated by amplification of reference gene primers within the assay. Sequence reads were collapsed and filtered to measure the absolute abundance of every unique TCRbeta CDR3 rearrangement. For each sample, productive Simpson clonality was calculated by taking the square root of Simpson's diversity index across productive rearrangements. TCRdb took this table from immuneACCESS and kept in-frame rearrangements with V and J called. Such tables lack part of the clones; where checked against another copy, unresolved V genes explain under half of the gap, and the rest is unexplained. V and J calls and clone size are copied from that table; D and trimming were computed from the DNA. The sample table contains over 65,000 clones; only one count was recorded for about 87% of them. Around 1% of the sample is taken by the ten largest.

The CDR3 contains 15 residues, cysteine and phenylalanine counted. The DNA shown is the 45-base CDR3, in frame from base 1. V and J are truncated by 2 bases and 9 bases respectively, leaving an intervening sequence of 17 bases. The germline V gene specifies KGHSH as CDR1 and LQKENI as CDR2. The rearranged chain carries TRBV18 and TRBJ2-1; TRBD1 is a possible D gene, resting on 6 matching bases. Material: peripheral blood. This sequence originates from a human donor in a cohort sampled during active COVID-19. The nucleotide sequence reads as follows: TGTGCCAGCTCACCAGGGACCGAGACAGGTGGTGAGCAGTTCTTC. This is translated as CASSPGTETGGEQFF.